The 17 T cell receptor beta chains listed next were all sequenced from one sample in a study of technical replicates of blood from a few donors (dated by TCRdb to the late 2010s). Library creation used the immunoSEQ multiplex PCR assay. TCRdb carries this immuneACCESS record with in-frame sequences only. Its versions omit some clonotypes, under half of them owing to an unresolved V gene in the studies checked, with the rest unexplained. This sample has 9,000 to 15,000 clones in its table, and 85% to 95% of those were observed once. Together, the top ten hold approximately 7.6% of the sample. The material sequenced was PBMCs. Every receptor here comes from a human donor in good health.

The genes are TRBV19 and TRBJ2-1, with a tentative D call TRBD2 (5 bases). The CDR3 covers 13 residues. Trimming shortened V by 2 bases and J by 9 bases, and 11 bases separated the two germline ends. Germline CDR1 reads LNHDA; CDR2 reads SQIVND (reference sequence). CDR3 sequence reads: CASSINLEGEQFF. Here the CDR3 DNA reads TGTGCCAGTAGTATAAATCTAGAGGGTGAGCAGTTCTTC.

This sequence joins TRBV5-1 and TRBJ2-3, with 8 bases that match TRBD1. V lost 4 bases to trimming and J lost 1 base; unmatched junction nucleotides: 8. The CDR3 runs 16 residues. Germline V gene sequence: CDR1 SGHRS, CDR2 YFSETQ. CDR3 in DNA: TGCGCCAGCAGCCTGCGGACAGGGCTGGGCACAGATACGCAGTATTTT. As protein: CASSLRTGLGTDTQYF.

The gene calls are TRBV5-1 and TRBJ2-7, with TRBD1 identical over 7 bases. The CDR3 loop spans 13 amino acids. V lost 1 base and J lost 3; bases outside the gene matches: 1. Germline assignment: CDR1 SGHRS and CDR2 YFSETQ. The DNA of the CDR3 is TGCGCCAGCAGCTTGAGACAGGGCTACGAGCAGTACTTC. It translates to CASSLRQGYEQYF.

This clone was detected only once. V gene TRBV10-2 combines with J gene TRBJ2-7; the match to TRBD1 covers 7 bases. Germline lookup yields CDR1 WSHSY and CDR2 SAAADI. The V gene end was trimmed by 7 bases and the J gene end by 4 bases; junction bases not matched to a gene: 4. The CDR3 has 12 amino acids. This chain's CDR3 is CASIRTGYEQYF. CDR3 DNA: TGCGCCAGCATACGGACAGGTTACGAGCAGTACTTC.

The rearrangement links TRBV5-6 to TRBJ1-2, with D perhaps matching TRBD1 (5 bases). CDR3 size: 14 residues. Germline assignment: CDR1 SGHDT and CDR2 YYEEEE. V was clipped by 0 bases and J by 2 bases, with 8 bases between them. CDR3 in amino acids: CASSLVQGNYGYTF. CDR3 in DNA: TGTGCCAGCAGCTTGGTCCAGGGAAACTATGGCTACACCTTC.

The rearrangement links TRBV29-1 to TRBJ2-5; 7 positions agree with TRBD2. Germline values: CDR1 SQVTM, CDR2 ANQGSEA. The CDR3 is 14 residues long. The V segment lost 7 bases and the J segment 5 bases; nucleotides outside the gene matches: 13. CDR3 bases: TGCAGCGCCCCCTCGCGCGGGAGTGTGGAGACCCAGTACTTC. Translating it yields CSAPSRGSVETQYF.

This clone was detected only once. The rearrangement joins TRBV10-3 to TRBJ2-3; D call uncertain. CDR3 length equals 16 residues. Germline CDR1 ENHRY, CDR2 SYGVKD. The ends were cut back, 6 bases at V and 0 bases at J, with 16 bases in the middle. The CDR3 DNA reads TGTGCCATCAGACAAAAGGAGCAGCTTAGCACAGATACGCAGTATTTT. As protein: CAIRQKEQLSTDTQYF.

V is TRBV6-1 and J is TRBJ2-1; 7 nucleotides agree with TRBD1. Trimming removed 4 bases from V and 4 bases from J; junction bases left unmatched: 4. The CDR3 spans 14 residues. The germline V gene has CDR1 MNHNS and CDR2 SASEGT. CDR3 region: CASSAGQAYNEQFF. DNA for the CDR3: TGTGCCAGCAGTGCCGGACAGGCGTACAATGAGCAGTTCTTC.

The chain is built from TRBV10-1 and TRBJ2-7; perhaps TRBD1 as D (6 bases). CDR1 is WNHNN and CDR2 is SYGVQD in the germline V gene (reference sequence). V lost 5 bases and J 2 bases, leaving 16 bases between the germline ends. This CDR3 comprises 15 residues. CDR3 protein: CASSRQGSSPYEQYF. The CDR3 DNA reads as TGCGCCAGCAGTCGCCAGGGGTCCTCTCCCTACGAGCAGTACTTC.

This CDR3 is CATSGSGTDTQYF. The CDR3, as DNA: TGTGCCACAAGCGGGAGCGGCACAGATACGCAGTATTTT. The V and J genes are TRBV6-1 and TRBJ2-3, with TRBD2 matching 8 bases. This CDR3 is 13 amino acids long. V lost 10 bases, J lost 1 base, and 4 bases stayed unmatched. Germline V lookup: CDR1 MNHNS, CDR2 SASEGT.

This chain joins TRBV28 and TRBJ2-1; TRBD2 agrees at 9 bases. V lost 1 base, J lost 6 bases, and 13 bases stayed unmatched. From germline, CDR1 is MDHEN and CDR2 SYDVKM. This CDR3 contains 18 residues. The CDR3 here is CASSLSGGLGTSLNEQFF. Written as DNA, the CDR3 is TGTGCCAGCAGTTTATCGGGGGGGCTAGGGACTAGCCTCAATGAGCAGTTCTTC.

V is TRBV29-1 and J is TRBJ2-7, with 9 bases aligning to TRBD2. V lost 4 bases, J lost 3 bases, and 7 bases stayed unmatched. Germline values: CDR1 SQVTM, CDR2 ANQGSEA. This CDR3 is built from 14 residues. The CDR3 sequence is CSVVIAGELYEQYF. CDR3 DNA sequence: TGCAGCGTTGTCATAGCGGGAGAACTCTACGAGCAGTACTTC.

The chain links TRBV13 to TRBJ2-7; 8 bases map to TRBD1. Germline values: CDR1 PRHDT, CDR2 FYEKMQ (reference sequence). The CDR3 has 15 residues. Unmatched junction bases numbered 6, after V lost 5 bases and J lost 0 bases. CDR3: CASSPRTGPSYEQYF. The DNA for the CDR3 is TGTGCCAGCAGCCCGCGGACAGGGCCCTCCTACGAGCAGTACTTC. Full variable domain (rest looked up from reference TRBV13 and TRBJ2-7): AAGVIQSPRHLIKEKRETATLKCYPIPRHDTVYWYQQGPGQDPQFLISFYEKMQSDKGSIPDRFSAQQFSDYHSELNMSSLELGDSALYFCASSPRTGPSYEQYFGPGTRLTVT.

Turning to this clone: A read error may account for a junction end that differs from germline. The genes are TRBV2 and TRBJ2-1, with D perhaps TRBD2 (6 bases). CDR1 SNHLY and CDR2 FYNNEI come from the germline V gene. This CDR3 region has 11 residues. CDR3 bases: TGTGCCAGCACCCTCGGGACTCATGGGGTCTTC. Translation: CASTLGTHGVF.

The chain links TRBV19 to TRBJ2-2; 10 positions match TRBD1. Trimming took 6 bases from V and 4 from J; bases not matched to a gene: 5. This CDR3 spans 15 amino acids. Germline CDR1 reads LNHDA; CDR2 reads SQIVND (reference sequence). The chain's CDR3 is CASRPGQGTTGELFF. The CDR3 region has the DNA TGTGCCAGTAGACCGGGACAGGGGACCACCGGGGAGCTGTTTTTT.

V gene TRBV6-1 combines with J gene TRBJ1-1; maybe TRBD1 (6 bases). Germline values: CDR1 MNHNS, CDR2 SASEGT. The V end lost 6 bases, the J end lost 3 bases, and 14 bases lay between the germline ends. This CDR3 region has 14 residues. The CDR3 nucleotides are TGTGCCAGCAGGGAAAATCACAGGGACACTGAAGCTTTCTTT. Translation gives CASRENHRDTEAFF.

This chain joins TRBV7-8 and TRBJ2-3; the D gene is possibly TRBD2 (6 bases). The germline gives CDR1 SGHVS, CDR2 FQNEAQ. The CDR3 runs 17 residues. Trimming took off 3 bases at V and 0 bases at J, with 16 bases between the two ends. This chain's CDR3 is CASSLRLGGHSTDTQYF. CDR3 DNA sequence: TGTGCCAGCAGCTTGCGACTAGGCGGACACAGCACAGATACGCAGTATTTT.